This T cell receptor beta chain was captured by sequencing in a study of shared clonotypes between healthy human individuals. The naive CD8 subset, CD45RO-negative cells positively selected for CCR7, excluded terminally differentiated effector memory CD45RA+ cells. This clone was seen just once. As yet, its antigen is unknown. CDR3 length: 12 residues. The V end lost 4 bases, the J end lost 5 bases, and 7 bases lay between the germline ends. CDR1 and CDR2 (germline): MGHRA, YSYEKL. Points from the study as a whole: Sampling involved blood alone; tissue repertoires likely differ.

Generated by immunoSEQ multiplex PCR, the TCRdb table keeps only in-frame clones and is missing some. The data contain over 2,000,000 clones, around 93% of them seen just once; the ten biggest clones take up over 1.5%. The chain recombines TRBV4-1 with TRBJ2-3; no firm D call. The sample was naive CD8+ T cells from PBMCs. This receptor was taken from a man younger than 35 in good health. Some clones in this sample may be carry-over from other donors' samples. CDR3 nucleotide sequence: TGCGCCAGCAGCCCAAACGGAGATACGCAGTATTTT. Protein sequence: CASSPNGDTQYF.